These T cell receptor beta chains were read from a single sample in a study of blood T cell repertoires in COVID-19. Clones were read by immunoSEQ multiplex PCR, and TCRdb kept only the in-frame ones, dropping some. The data show about 260,000 clones, around 90% seen once. The material sequenced was peripheral blood. The source is a human donor in a cohort sampled during active COVID-19. Both conserved end residues are part of each CDR3. A D gene is named only where the DNA matches it firmly. Rows may omit the clone size; those that give it use once, few, many or a size class.

abundance: NA; v_gene: TRBV3-1/TRBV3-2; j_gene: TRBJ2-5; d_gene: TRBD1; CDR3nt: TGTGCCAGCAGCCCGGGACAGGGAGGAGAGACCCAGTACTTC; CDR3aa: CASSPGQGGETQYF
abundance: NA; v_gene: TRBV3-1/TRBV3-2; j_gene: TRBJ2-7; d_gene: NA; CDR3nt: TGTGCCAGCAGCCAAGACGGCTCCTACGAGCAGTACTTC; CDR3aa: CASSQDGSYEQYF
abundance: NA; v_gene: TRBV10-3; j_gene: TRBJ2-7; d_gene: TRBD1; CDR3nt: TGTGCCATCAGTGAGTTAGTTAGTCGGGACAGGGGGCAAGAGCAGTACTTC; CDR3aa: CAISELVSRDRGQEQYF
abundance: NA; v_gene: TRBV7-2; j_gene: TRBJ2-7; d_gene: NA; CDR3nt: TGTGCCAGCAGCAGAGGGGGGGGCTACGAGCAGTACTTC; CDR3aa: CASSRGGGYEQYF
abundance: NA; v_gene: TRBV7-9; j_gene: TRBJ2-7; d_gene: NA; CDR3nt: TGTGCCAGCAGCTTAAGTGGGGGACTCTACGAGCAGTACTTC; CDR3aa: CASSLSGGLYEQYF
abundance: NA; v_gene: TRBV4-3; j_gene: TRBJ2-7; d_gene: NA; CDR3nt: TGCGCCAGCAGCCAAGTCGCAGGGATGAGCTCCTACGAGCAGTACTTC; CDR3aa: CASSQVAGMSSYEQYF
abundance: NA; v_gene: TRBV3-1/TRBV3-2; j_gene: TRBJ2-5; d_gene: NA; CDR3nt: TGTGCCAGCTCCGGGTTGGAGACCCAGTACTTC; CDR3aa: CASSGLETQYF
abundance: NA; v_gene: TRBV6-5; j_gene: TRBJ2-7; d_gene: NA; CDR3nt: TGTGCCAGCAGTTACGGTAGACTTTCCTACGAGCAGTACTTC; CDR3aa: CASSYGRLSYEQYF
abundance: NA; v_gene: TRBV18; j_gene: TRBJ2-7; d_gene: TRBD2; CDR3nt: TGTGCCAGCTCACCGGGACTAGCTGCGGGCGAGCAGTACTTC; CDR3aa: CASSPGLAAGEQYF
abundance: NA; v_gene: TRBV27; j_gene: TRBJ2-5; d_gene: TRBD1; CDR3nt: TGTGCCAGCAGTTTCGGCTCGGGACAGGGTTACGAGACCCAGTACTTC; CDR3aa: CASSFGSGQGYETQYF
abundance: once; v_gene: TRBV27; j_gene: TRBJ2-7; d_gene: TRBD1; CDR3nt: TGTGCCAGCAGTTTGGACAGGGGGCGAGGCGAGCAGTACTTC; CDR3aa: CASSLDRGRGEQYF
abundance: NA; v_gene: TRBV7-9; j_gene: TRBJ1-2; d_gene: NA; CDR3nt: TGTGCCAGCAGCTTGGTCAGAAACTATGGCTACACCTTC; CDR3aa: CASSLVRNYGYTF
abundance: few; v_gene: TRBV28; j_gene: TRBJ2-7; d_gene: TRBD2; CDR3nt: TGTGCCAGCAGTGCCCCCGGGGGGGCCTACGAGCAGTACTTC; CDR3aa: CASSAPGGAYEQYF
abundance: NA; v_gene: TRBV2; j_gene: TRBJ2-7; d_gene: TRBD2; CDR3nt: TGTGCCAGCAGTGAAGGGCTAGCGGGAGTGGGAGAGCAGTACTTC; CDR3aa: CASSEGLAGVGEQYF
abundance: NA; v_gene: TRBV28; j_gene: TRBJ1-1; d_gene: NA; CDR3nt: TGTGCCAGCAGCACGAACCCCCATGGGGCGTGGATAATGAACACTGAAGCTTTCTTT; CDR3aa: CASSTNPHGAWIMNTEAFF
abundance: NA; v_gene: TRBV5-1; j_gene: TRBJ1-6; d_gene: NA; CDR3nt: TGCGCCAGCAGCTCGGCAGGGTCTGAGAATTCACCCCTCCACTTT; CDR3aa: CASSSAGSENSPLHF
abundance: NA; v_gene: TRBV28; j_gene: TRBJ1-5; d_gene: NA; CDR3nt: TGTGCCGGTTCTTTCGGGGGAAGCAATCAGCCCCAGCATTTT; CDR3aa: CAGSFGGSNQPQHF
abundance: NA; v_gene: TRBV30; j_gene: TRBJ2-5; d_gene: TRBD1; CDR3nt: TGTGCCTGGAAAACCGGGACAGGGGGCGCGCAAGAGACCCAGTACTTC; CDR3aa: CAWKTGTGGAQETQYF
abundance: NA; v_gene: TRBV5-1; j_gene: TRBJ2-7; d_gene: TRBD1; CDR3nt: TGCGCCAGCAGGTCCGGGACAGATGCCTACGAGCAGTACTTC; CDR3aa: CASRSGTDAYEQYF
abundance: NA; v_gene: TRBV11-2; j_gene: TRBJ1-5; d_gene: NA; CDR3nt: TGTGCCAGCAGCTTATATAGCAATCAGCCCCAGCATTTT; CDR3aa: CASSLYSNQPQHF
abundance: NA; v_gene: TRBV5-5; j_gene: TRBJ1-4; d_gene: TRBD1; CDR3nt: TGTGCCAGCTCCTACCCGGAGACAGGGAATGAAAAACTGTTTTTT; CDR3aa: CASSYPETGNEKLFF
abundance: NA; v_gene: TRBV29-1; j_gene: TRBJ2-7; d_gene: TRBD1; CDR3nt: TGCAGCGTCACTAGGGGACAGGGGAACTACGAGCAGTACTTC; CDR3aa: CSVTRGQGNYEQYF
abundance: NA; v_gene: TRBV19; j_gene: TRBJ2-5; d_gene: NA; CDR3nt: TGTGCCACTTCCGTTACCCGGGGAGAGACCCAGTACTTC; CDR3aa: CATSVTRGETQYF
abundance: NA; v_gene: TRBV25-1; j_gene: TRBJ1-4; d_gene: TRBD1; CDR3nt: TGTGCCAGCAGTCCCCAGACAGGGGGAGATGAAAAACTGTTTTTT; CDR3aa: CASSPQTGGDEKLFF
abundance: NA; v_gene: TRBV7-2; j_gene: TRBJ2-3; d_gene: NA; CDR3nt: TGTGCCAGCAGCAAATACACCGGGGCAGATACGCAGTATTTT; CDR3aa: CASSKYTGADTQYF
abundance: NA; v_gene: TRBV4-1; j_gene: TRBJ1-2; d_gene: NA; CDR3nt: TGCGCCAGCAGCCACGGACGGGGTCCTAACTATGGCTACACCTTC; CDR3aa: CASSHGRGPNYGYTF
abundance: NA; v_gene: TRBV5-1; j_gene: TRBJ2-1; d_gene: NA; CDR3nt: TGCGCCAGCAGCCTGGATGTGAGCCGGGGTGAGCAGTTCTTC; CDR3aa: CASSLDVSRGEQFF
abundance: NA; v_gene: TRBV13; j_gene: TRBJ1-4; d_gene: NA; CDR3nt: TGTGCCAGCAGCTCACCTGAGCGGGAAAAACTGTTTTTT; CDR3aa: CASSSPEREKLFF
abundance: few; v_gene: TRBV30; j_gene: TRBJ2-7; d_gene: TRBD1; CDR3nt: TGTGCCTGGAGTCGACAGGGGGCCGAGCAGTACTTC; CDR3aa: CAWSRQGAEQYF
abundance: NA; v_gene: TRBV7-9; j_gene: TRBJ1-6; d_gene: NA; CDR3nt: TGTGCCAGCAGCTTATATCGCTTCGGGGACTCCGATAATTCACCCCTCCACTTT; CDR3aa: CASSLYRFGDSDNSPLHF
abundance: NA; v_gene: TRBV19; j_gene: TRBJ1-2; d_gene: NA; CDR3nt: TGTGCCAGTAGTAAACAGGCACTTACGACTGAGGATGGCTACACCTTC; CDR3aa: CASSKQALTTEDGYTF
abundance: few; v_gene: TRBV6-2/TRBV6-3; j_gene: TRBJ1-1; d_gene: NA; CDR3nt: TGTGCCAGCAGTGTAGAGGGAGCGAACACTGAAGCTTTCTTT; CDR3aa: CASSVEGANTEAFF
abundance: NA; v_gene: TRBV4-1; j_gene: TRBJ1-5; d_gene: NA; CDR3nt: TGCGCCAGCAGCCAAGATAGGAGTCCAACAGGTGAGCCCCAGCATTTT; CDR3aa: CASSQDRSPTGEPQHF
abundance: NA; v_gene: TRBV29-1; j_gene: TRBJ2-5; d_gene: NA; CDR3nt: TGCAGCGTTGAAGGCAGGGCAGAAGAGACCCAGTACTTC; CDR3aa: CSVEGRAEETQYF
abundance: few; v_gene: TRBV7-2; j_gene: TRBJ1-2; d_gene: TRBD1; CDR3nt: TGTGCCAGCAGCTTGTCCCCGGGACAGCCCTATGGCTACACCTTC; CDR3aa: CASSLSPGQPYGYTF
abundance: NA; v_gene: TRBV2; j_gene: TRBJ2-7; d_gene: NA; CDR3nt: TGTGCCAGCGGGGGGACCTACGAGCAGTACTTC; CDR3aa: CASGGTYEQYF
abundance: NA; v_gene: TRBV3-1/TRBV3-2; j_gene: TRBJ1-2; d_gene: NA; CDR3nt: TGTGCCAGCAGCCAAGCGGAGAACTATGGCTACACCTTC; CDR3aa: CASSQAENYGYTF
abundance: once; v_gene: TRBV6-5; j_gene: TRBJ1-1; d_gene: NA; CDR3nt: TGTGCCAGCAGGACAGGCGCCTCTATGAACACTGAAGCTTTCTTT; CDR3aa: CASRTGASMNTEAFF
abundance: NA; v_gene: TRBV18; j_gene: TRBJ2-6; d_gene: TRBD1; CDR3nt: TGTGCCAGCTCACCACAGGGGGCGTCTTTCTCTGGGGCCAACGTCCTGACTTTC; CDR3aa: CASSPQGASFSGANVLTF
abundance: once; v_gene: TRBV5-1; j_gene: TRBJ2-2; d_gene: NA; CDR3nt: TGCGCCAGCAGGCCTAGTTGGGGCGGCGCCGGGGAGCTGTTTTTT; CDR3aa: CASRPSWGGAGELFF
abundance: NA; v_gene: TRBV11-3; j_gene: TRBJ2-2; d_gene: TRBD1; CDR3nt: TGTGCCAGCAGCTTAGATATGACAGGGTGGACCGGGGAGCTGTTTTTT; CDR3aa: CASSLDMTGWTGELFF
abundance: NA; v_gene: TRBV4-3; j_gene: TRBJ1-5; d_gene: NA; CDR3nt: TGCGCCAGCAGTCAATCCGGAGGGAGCAATCAGCCCCAGCATTTT; CDR3aa: CASSQSGGSNQPQHF
abundance: NA; v_gene: TRBV28; j_gene: TRBJ2-7; d_gene: NA; CDR3nt: TGTGCCAGCACCCTGGGGGCTAGCGGATACGAGCAGTACTTC; CDR3aa: CASTLGASGYEQYF
abundance: NA; v_gene: TRBV6-5; j_gene: TRBJ1-4; d_gene: TRBD1; CDR3nt: TGTGCCAGCACCCGACAGGGATCGAATGAAAAACTGTTTTTT; CDR3aa: CASTRQGSNEKLFF
abundance: NA; v_gene: TRBV5-6; j_gene: TRBJ1-5; d_gene: NA; CDR3nt: TGTGCCAGCAGCGGCACAGGGCCCAATCAGCCCCAGCATTTT; CDR3aa: CASSGTGPNQPQHF
abundance: NA; v_gene: TRBV5-4; j_gene: TRBJ2-7; d_gene: NA; CDR3nt: TGTGCCAGCAGCTCGTGGGGCGCGTACGAGCAGTACTTC; CDR3aa: CASSSWGAYEQYF
abundance: once; v_gene: TRBV10-3; j_gene: TRBJ1-4; d_gene: NA; CDR3nt: TGTGCCATCAGGGGAGAGTCATGGGGTAATGAAAAACTGTTTTTT; CDR3aa: CAIRGESWGNEKLFF
abundance: NA; v_gene: TRBV3-1/TRBV3-2; j_gene: TRBJ2-7; d_gene: TRBD2; CDR3nt: TGTGCCAGCAGCCAAGGGACTAGCGGACCCTACGAGCAGTACTTC; CDR3aa: CASSQGTSGPYEQYF
abundance: NA; v_gene: TRBV4-1; j_gene: TRBJ2-7; d_gene: NA; CDR3nt: TGCGCCAGCAGCCACGTGGGAGGCCGTGAGCAGTACTTC; CDR3aa: CASSHVGGREQYF
abundance: NA; v_gene: TRBV3-1/TRBV3-2; j_gene: TRBJ2-7; d_gene: NA; CDR3nt: TGTGCCAGCAGCCAAGATATCGGCTACGAGCAGTACTTC; CDR3aa: CASSQDIGYEQYF
abundance: few; v_gene: TRBV10-3; j_gene: TRBJ1-1; d_gene: TRBD1; CDR3nt: TGTGCCATCGAGGGGGCGGGCACTGAAGCTTTCTTT; CDR3aa: CAIEGAGTEAFF
abundance: NA; v_gene: TRBV28; j_gene: TRBJ2-1; d_gene: NA; CDR3nt: TGTGCCAGCAGTACCCCTAGCGCGCCCTACAATGAGCAGTTCTTC; CDR3aa: CASSTPSAPYNEQFF
abundance: NA; v_gene: TRBV5-4; j_gene: TRBJ1-4; d_gene: TRBD1; CDR3nt: TGTGCCAGCAGCCAACAGGGGGGGGATGAAAAACTGTTTTTT; CDR3aa: CASSQQGGDEKLFF
abundance: NA; v_gene: TRBV9; j_gene: TRBJ1-1; d_gene: TRBD1; CDR3nt: TGTGCCAGCAGGGCGGGGACAGGGGGCCCTAACACTGAAGCTTTCTTT; CDR3aa: CASRAGTGGPNTEAFF
abundance: few; v_gene: TRBV13; j_gene: TRBJ1-2; d_gene: TRBD1; CDR3nt: TGTGCCAGCAGTCGATTCGGGACAGGGGGAGCCTATGGCTACACCTTC; CDR3aa: CASSRFGTGGAYGYTF
abundance: NA; v_gene: TRBV14; j_gene: TRBJ1-2; d_gene: NA; CDR3nt: TGTGCCAGCAGCTTCCGGGGGGGGAATGGCTACACCTTC; CDR3aa: CASSFRGGNGYTF
abundance: NA; v_gene: TRBV6-1; j_gene: TRBJ1-2; d_gene: TRBD1; CDR3nt: TGTGCCAGCAGTGAGACCGGGACAGGGTATGGCTACACCTTC; CDR3aa: CASSETGTGYGYTF
abundance: NA; v_gene: TRBV7-2; j_gene: TRBJ2-7; d_gene: NA; CDR3nt: TGTGCCAGCAGCGCCCAGGCTAGCGCAGCCTACGAGCAGTACTTC; CDR3aa: CASSAQASAAYEQYF
abundance: NA; v_gene: TRBV18; j_gene: TRBJ1-5; d_gene: NA; CDR3nt: TGTGCCAGCTCCCAAGTCGGGGGCAATCAGCCCCAGCATTTT; CDR3aa: CASSQVGGNQPQHF
abundance: once; v_gene: TRBV2; j_gene: TRBJ1-6; d_gene: NA; CDR3nt: TGTGCCAGCAGTTGGGACACTTTGAGCTCCTATAATTCACCCCTCCACTTT; CDR3aa: CASSWDTLSSYNSPLHF